Presented here are 11 T cell receptor beta chains from one specimen sequenced in a study of cytomegalovirus exposure and HLA in healthy donors. 13 Jbeta primers and 60 Vbeta primers were used for the PCR. Only in-frame clones appear in the TCRdb table, and some are missing; sequencing was by immunoSEQ multiplex PCR. The data contain about 120,000 clones, around three quarters of them singletons. Sequenced material: PBMCs. The source of these receptors is a male donor in good health and CMV-seronegative.

The chain joins TRBV19 to TRBJ2-7; 7 bases are shared with TRBD2. The CDR3 totals 17 residues. V lost 7 bases to trimming and J lost 2 bases; unmatched junction nucleotides: 17. Germline V gene data show CDR1 as LNHDA and CDR2 as SQIVND (reference sequence). CDR3 loop: CASTPNYFPGGTYEQYF. CDR3 nucleotides: TGTGCCAGTACCCCTAACTACTTCCCCGGGGGGACCTACGAGCAGTACTTC.

The chain recombines TRBV7-9 with TRBJ2-1; D is perhaps TRBD2 (5 bases). This CDR3 comprises 11 residues. In germline, CDR1 is SEHNR, CDR2 FQNEAQ (reference sequence). Trimming shortened V by 5 bases and J by 15 bases, and 14 bases separated the two germline ends. The CDR3 here is CASSVGEQRFF. CDR3 bases: TGTGCCAGCAGCGTCGGGGAACAGCGGTTCTTC.

V is TRBV10-3 and J is TRBJ2-3; TRBD2 agrees at 7 bases. This CDR3 spans 16 amino acids. Germline CDR1 ENHRY, CDR2 SYGVKD. V lost 6 bases and J lost 0; bases outside the gene matches: 9. The CDR3 loop reads CAISVPQRGSTDTQYF. The CDR3 DNA sequence: TGTGCCATCAGCGTTCCCCAGCGGGGCAGCACAGATACGCAGTATTTT.

The V gene is TRBV5-1, the J gene TRBJ1-1; D remains ambiguous. Between the trimmed V and J ends, which lost 6 bases and 0 bases, there was a span of 9 bases. This CDR3 comprises 13 residues. The germline CDR1 and CDR2 sequences are SGHRS and YFSETQ. CDR3 in amino acids: CASTRSVNTEAFF. The CDR3 nucleotides read TGCGCCAGCACCCGCTCGGTGAACACTGAAGCTTTCTTT.

Regarding this clone: The junction and the germline gene differ at one end; a read error may be behind it. The V call is TRBV6-6, the J call TRBJ1-2; possibly TRBD1 for D (6 bases). There are 11 residues in the CDR3. Germline V CDR1 and CDR2: MNHNY, SVGAGI (reference sequence). The CDR3 region is CASSYKDSNNF. The CDR3 nucleotides read TGTGCCAGCAGTTACAAGGACAGCAACAACTTC.

A single count supports this clone. The chain carries TRBV4-1 and TRBJ2-2; the match to TRBD2 covers 10 bases. Germline values: CDR1 MGHRA, CDR2 YSYEKL. The CDR3 runs to 15 residues. V shed 5 bases, J shed 5 bases, and the junction held 5 bases outside the gene matches. The CDR3 DNA is TGCGCCAGCAGCTTCCAGCGGGAGGGGACCGGGGAGCTGTTTTTT. This gives the protein CASSFQREGTGELFF.

CDR3 DNA sequence: TGTGCCAGCAGTCTAAACCGAGTGGAGGAGTGGTACTTC. This codes for CASSLNRVEEWYF. This chain connects TRBV27 to TRBJ2-7; a weak D match, TRBD2 (5 bases). The ends were cut back, 5 bases at V and 12 bases at J, with 20 bases in the middle. This CDR3 is built from 13 residues. Germline values: CDR1 MNHEY, CDR2 SMNVEV (reference sequence).

CDR3 nucleotides: TGTGCCAGCAGCCAAGCTGTTAACTATGGCTACACCTTC. Translated: CASSQAVNYGYTF. This chain joins TRBV14 and TRBJ1-2; D gene uncertain. From germline, CDR1 is SGHDN and CDR2 FVKESK. The CDR3 runs to 13 residues. V gave up 1 base and J gave up 1 base, with 4 bases separating them.

The chain combines TRBV5-1 with TRBJ2-1; 10 bases line up with TRBD1. Germline lookup yields CDR1 SGHRS and CDR2 YFSETQ. CDR3 size: 16 residues. The V segment lost 1 base and the J segment 8 bases; nucleotides outside the gene matches: 9. As DNA, the CDR3 is TGCGCCAGCAGCTTGAGGTCGCGCGGGACAGGGGATGAGCAGTTCTTC. Encoded protein: CASSLRSRGTGDEQFF.

The gene calls are TRBV13 and TRBJ1-1; 8 positions match TRBD1. Germline values: CDR1 PRHDT, CDR2 FYEKMQ (reference sequence). CDR3 length: 11 residues. With 4 bases clipped from V and 14 bases from J, the junction kept 6 bases outside the gene matches. CDR3 coding DNA: TGTGCCAGCAGCTCCAGGGGGCGCAACTTCTTT. It codes for CASSSRGRNFF.

V usage is TRBV6-6 and J usage is TRBJ1-1; a weak D match, TRBD1 (5 bases). The CDR3 covers 15 residues. With 2 bases removed from V and 4 bases from J, the gap between germline ends came to 14 bases. Germline V gene data show CDR1 as MNHNY and CDR2 as SVGAGI (reference sequence). CDR3 amino acids: CASSYDSSRTTEAFF. In DNA form, the CDR3 reads TGTGCCAGCAGTTACGACAGCTCACGGACCACTGAAGCTTTCTTT.